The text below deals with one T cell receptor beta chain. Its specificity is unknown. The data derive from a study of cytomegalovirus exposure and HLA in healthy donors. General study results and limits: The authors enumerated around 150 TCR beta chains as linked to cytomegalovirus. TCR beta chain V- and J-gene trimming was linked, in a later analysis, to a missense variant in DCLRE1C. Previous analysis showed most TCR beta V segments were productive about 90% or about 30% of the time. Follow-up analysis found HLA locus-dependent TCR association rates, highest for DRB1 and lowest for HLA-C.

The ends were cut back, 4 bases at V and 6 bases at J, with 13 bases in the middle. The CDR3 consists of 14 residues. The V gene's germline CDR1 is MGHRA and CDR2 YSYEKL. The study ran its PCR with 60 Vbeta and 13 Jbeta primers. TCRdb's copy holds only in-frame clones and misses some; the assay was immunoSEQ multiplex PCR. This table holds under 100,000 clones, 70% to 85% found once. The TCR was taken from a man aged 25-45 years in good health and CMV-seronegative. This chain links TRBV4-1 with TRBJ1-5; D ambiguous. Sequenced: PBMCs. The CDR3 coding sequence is TGCGCCAGCAGCCCACAGAACACAATTCAGCCCCAGCATTTT. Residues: CASSPQNTIQPQHF.